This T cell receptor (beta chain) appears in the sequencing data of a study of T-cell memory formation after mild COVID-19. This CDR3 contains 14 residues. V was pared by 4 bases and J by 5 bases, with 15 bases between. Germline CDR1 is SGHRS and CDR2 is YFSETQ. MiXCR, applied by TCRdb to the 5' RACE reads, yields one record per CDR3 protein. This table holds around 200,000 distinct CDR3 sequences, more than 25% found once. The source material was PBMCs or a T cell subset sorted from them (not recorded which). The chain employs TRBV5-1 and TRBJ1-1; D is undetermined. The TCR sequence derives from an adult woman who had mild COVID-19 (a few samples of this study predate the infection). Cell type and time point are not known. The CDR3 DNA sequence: TGCGCCAGCAGCAATTTCTTAGGTGAGACTGAAGCTTTCTTT. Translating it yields CASSNFLGETEAFF.